This T cell receptor (beta chain) derives from a study of OX40 agonist ivuxolimab in advanced cancers. Overall study context: Aged roughly 23 to 80 with a mean of roughly 65 years, they were 82.7% male. Study observations and caveats: Among T cells, CD8+ cells averaged more expanded clones than CD4+ cells.

Repertoires were generated with immunoSEQ multiplex PCR, while TCRdb's copy carries only in-frame clones and drops some. This sample carries around 83,000 clones, approximately 84% of them seen once, and the ten largest clones take around 7.5%. Germline V gene lookup returns CDR1 SGHTA and CDR2 FQGNSA. The V gene end was trimmed by 5 bases and the J gene end by 4 bases; junction bases not matched to a gene: 9. This CDR3 spans 15 amino acids. A remark on this clone: Its antigen is as yet unknown.

Specimen: CD4+ or CD8+ T cells sorted from blood, collected in a trial of the OX40 agonist ivuxolimab. This receptor was identified in an adult with an advanced solid tumor such as melanoma, head and neck, liver or kidney cancer. The rearrangement joins TRBV7-2 to TRBJ1-1; 8 nucleotides match TRBD1. This CDR3 is CASSKTGARGTEAFF. The DNA for the CDR3 is TGTGCCAGCAGCAAGACAGGGGCCCGGGGCACTGAAGCTTTCTTT. Together with reference TRBV7-2 and TRBJ1-1, the CDR3 gives the full variable domain: GAGVSQSPSNKVTEKGKDVELRCDPISGHTALYWYRQSLGQGLEFLIYFQGNSAPDKSGLPSDRFSAERTGGSVSTLTIQRTQQEDSAVYLCASSKTGARGTEAFFGQGTRLTVV.